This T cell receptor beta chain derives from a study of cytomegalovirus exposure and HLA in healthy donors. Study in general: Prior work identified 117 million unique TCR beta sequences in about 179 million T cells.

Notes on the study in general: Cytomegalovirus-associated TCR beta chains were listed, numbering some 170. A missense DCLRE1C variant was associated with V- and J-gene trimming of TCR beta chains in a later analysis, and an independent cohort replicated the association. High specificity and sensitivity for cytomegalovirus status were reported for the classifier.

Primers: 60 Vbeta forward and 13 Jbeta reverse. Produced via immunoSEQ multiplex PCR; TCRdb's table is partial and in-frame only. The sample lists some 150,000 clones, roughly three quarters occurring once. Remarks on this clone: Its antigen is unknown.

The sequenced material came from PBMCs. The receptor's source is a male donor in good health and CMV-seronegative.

CDR3 sequence reads: CASSLDETRTGIVTGELFF. Here the CDR3 DNA reads TGCGCCAGCAGCCTGGATGAGACTAGGACAGGGATAGTCACCGGGGAGCTGTTTTTT. V usage is TRBV5-1 and J usage is TRBJ2-2; 8 nucleotides match TRBD1. CDR3 length equals 19 residues. Germline-derived CDR1 and CDR2 are SGHRS and YFSETQ. V was clipped by 4 bases and J by 4 bases; unmatched bases: 18.